This TCR beta chain was found in a study of blood T cell repertoires in COVID-19. Across the whole study: Samples of COVID-19 (acute and convalescent) were obtained from the United States, Italy and Spain.

Per the study methods: For nucleated cells, counts were estimated from reference gene primer amplification. Clones were read by immunoSEQ multiplex PCR, and TCRdb kept only the in-frame ones, dropping some. That table supplies the V and J calls and clone size; D and trimming were determined from the DNA. Of about 49,000 clones in the sample, 68% were seen once. Germline V gene sequence: CDR1 ENHRY, CDR2 SYGVKD. The CDR3 spans 12 residues. V was pared by 6 bases and J by 8 bases, with 13 bases between. Sequencing input: peripheral blood. The chain couples TRBV10-3 to TRBJ1-1; TRBD1 might be the D (5 bases). The sequence was obtained from a woman aged 70-85 years with acute or convalescent COVID-19. The CDR3 protein is CAIRGTAGEAFF. CDR3 coding DNA: TGTGCCATCAGGGGGACGGCGGGGGAAGCTTTCTTT.